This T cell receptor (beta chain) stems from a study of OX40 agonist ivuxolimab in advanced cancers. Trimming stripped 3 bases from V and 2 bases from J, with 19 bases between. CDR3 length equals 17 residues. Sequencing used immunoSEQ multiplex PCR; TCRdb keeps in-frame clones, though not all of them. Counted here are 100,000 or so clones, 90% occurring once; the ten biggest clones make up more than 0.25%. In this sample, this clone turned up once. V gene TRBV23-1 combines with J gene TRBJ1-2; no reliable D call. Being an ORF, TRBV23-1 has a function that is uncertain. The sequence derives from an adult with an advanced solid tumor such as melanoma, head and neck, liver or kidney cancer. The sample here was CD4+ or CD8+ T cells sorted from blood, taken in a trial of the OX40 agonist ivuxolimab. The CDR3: CASSHRMAGSGNYGYTF. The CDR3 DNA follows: TGCGCCAGCAGTCACCGCATGGCAGGTAGCGGGAACTATGGCTACACCTTC.